This entry lists 21 T cell receptor beta chains sequenced from one sample in a study of CD8+ T cells in alopecia areata. Reverse transcribed after extraction, RNA yielded cDNA as the sequencing template. The method was immunoSEQ multiplex PCR; TCRdb's version includes in-frame clones alone and lacks a portion of them. The profile shows 180,000 or so clones, 50% to 75% of them singletons. The sample's treatment: oral pan-JAK inhibitor, 5-10 mg twice daily. The source was CD4+ T cells sorted from blood, collected between weeks 55 and 65, from a patient treated with tofacitinib. These receptor sequences come from a human donor with alopecia areata.

The chain combines TRBV29-1 with TRBJ2-1, with D hard to call. The CDR3 length is 14 residues. The germline CDR1 and CDR2 sequences are SQVTM and ANQGSEA. The V gene lost 4 bases and the J gene lost 2 bases, with 12 bases spanning the gap. In DNA form, the CDR3 reads TGCAGCGTTGGAGTCGGCAGTGCCTACAATGAGCAGTTCTTC. Its translation: CSVGVGSAYNEQFF.

This clone appeared a few times. V gene TRBV10-3 combines with J gene TRBJ2-1; 13 bases agree with TRBD2. V was pared by 10 bases and J by 6 bases, with 3 bases of the junction left unmatched. Germline values: CDR1 ENHRY, CDR2 SYGVKD. The CDR3 length is 13 residues. CDR3 sequence reads: CATGLAGANEQFF. CDR3 nucleotide sequence: TGTGCCACCGGACTAGCGGGGGCCAATGAGCAGTTCTTC.

CDR3 residues: CAWSNRGNQPQHF. CDR3 DNA sequence: TGTGCCTGGAGTAATAGGGGCAATCAGCCCCAGCATTTT. The genes are TRBV30 and TRBJ1-5; D remains ambiguous. The germline CDR1 and CDR2 sequences are GTSNPN and SVGIG (reference sequence). V was cut by 2 bases and J by 2 bases, with 7 bases left in between. This CDR3 contains 13 residues.

In this sample, this clone turned up a few times. Here the CDR3 reads CASSSGTGASPLHF. The CDR3 DNA sequence: TGTGCCAGCAGCTCCGGGACAGGGGCCTCACCCCTCCACTTT. The chain links TRBV7-6 to TRBJ1-6; 10 bases fit TRBD1. This CDR3 is 14 amino acids long. The J segment lost 10 bases and the V segment lost 4 bases, leaving 4 bases of the junction unmatched. Germline lookup yields CDR1 SGHVS and CDR2 FNYEAQ.

The chain carries TRBV7-9 and TRBJ2-5; D might be TRBD1 (5 bases). This CDR3 contains 14 residues. CDR1 is SEHNR and CDR2 is FQNEAQ in the germline V gene (reference sequence). Deletions cut 1 base from V and 5 bases from J, with 11 bases between. The CDR3: CASSLVLAGETQYF. CDR3 nucleotides: TGTGCCAGCAGCTTAGTCCTGGCAGGGGAGACCCAGTACTTC.

The J gene is TRBJ2-7, the V gene TRBV4-1; D might be TRBD2 (5 bases). This CDR3 is 15 amino acids long. Germline V CDR1 and CDR2: MGHRA, YSYEKL. V lost 5 bases to trimming and J lost 2 bases, with 16 bases between them. DNA of the CDR3: TGCGCCAGCAGCTCACCAGCGGCGAGCACCTACGAGCAGTACTTC. This codes for CASSSPAASTYEQYF.

This chain connects TRBV9 to TRBJ2-3; D may correspond to TRBD1 or TRBD2 (5 bases each). CDR3 size: 16 residues. Germline V gives CDR1 SGDLS, CDR2 YYNGEE. V was cut by 5 bases and J by 4 bases, with 20 bases left in between. CDR3 nucleotides: TGTGCCAGCAGTAGTGGGACCTCCGCGAGGGCAGATACGCAGTATTTT. Residues: CASSSGTSARADTQYF.

This clone came up a few times. The rearrangement uses TRBV7-2 and TRBJ2-7; D remains unclear. The CDR3 has 12 amino acids. Germline CDR1 and CDR2: SGHTA and FQGNSA. Deletions cut 0 bases from V and 10 bases from J, with 10 bases between. The CDR3 DNA reads as TGTGCCAGCAGCTTAGCTCAGGCCACCCAGTACTTC. It codes for CASSLAQATQYF.

The chain recombines TRBV4-1 with TRBJ2-7, with D perhaps TRBD1 or TRBD2 (7 bases each). Deletions cut 4 bases from V and 4 bases from J, with 14 bases between. The CDR3 is 14 residues long. The V gene's germline CDR1 is MGHRA and CDR2 YSYEKL. This CDR3 reads CASSLQGGGYEQYF. Written as DNA, the CDR3 is TGCGCCAGCAGCCTCCAGGGGGGGGGATACGAGCAGTACTTC.

The gene calls are TRBV19 and TRBJ2-7; D could derive from TRBD1 or TRBD2 (6 bases each). Germline assignment: CDR1 LNHDA and CDR2 SQIVND (reference sequence). Trimming stripped 10 bases from V and 0 bases from J, with 19 bases between. The CDR3 loop spans 15 amino acids. The CDR3 here is CATKLGGTHSYEQYF. The CDR3 region has the DNA TGTGCCACTAAACTAGGGGGGACCCACTCCTACGAGCAGTACTTC.

The chain has TRBV7-2 and TRBJ1-4, with no clear D. The CDR3 has 14 residues. CDR1 is SGHTA and CDR2 is FQGNSA in the germline V gene. The V gene lost 5 bases and the J gene lost 5 bases, with 12 bases spanning the gap. Written as DNA, the CDR3 is TGTGCCAGCAGCCCGACGGGAATGAATGAAAAACTGTTTTTT. Translating gives CASSPTGMNEKLFF. The variable domain in full, with the rest retrieved from reference TRBV7-2 and TRBJ1-4, is GAGVSQSPSNKVTEKGKDVELRCDPISGHTALYWYRQSLGQGLEFLIYFQGNSAPDKSGLPSDRFSAERTGGSVSTLTIQRTQQEDSAVYLCASSPTGMNEKLFFGSGTQLSVL.

V gene TRBV4-1 combines with J gene TRBJ1-2, with a possible D match to TRBD1 (6 bases). This CDR3 has 17 residues. CDR1 is MGHRA, CDR2 YSYEKL, per germline. Between the trimmed V and J ends, which lost 5 bases and 2 bases, there was a span of 21 bases. The CDR3 sequence is CASSERDITRGNYGYTF. The CDR3 bases are TGCGCCAGCAGCGAACGGGACATTACTCGGGGAAACTATGGCTACACCTTC.

The chain uses TRBV4-1 and TRBJ2-4; tentative D call: TRBD2 (6 bases). The germline V gene has CDR1 MGHRA and CDR2 YSYEKL. V gave up 2 bases and J gave up 15 bases, with 20 bases separating them. The length of the CDR3 is 14 residues. The CDR3: CASSQLGTPLGRYF. Here the CDR3 DNA reads TGCGCCAGCAGCCAATTAGGGACTCCGCTGGGTCGGTACTTC.

The chain recombines TRBV9 with TRBJ2-3; TRBD2 might be the D (7 bases). CDR1 SGDLS and CDR2 YYNGEE come from the germline V gene. Deletions cut 4 bases from V and 0 bases from J, with 9 bases between. The CDR3 length is 14 residues. CDR3 in amino acids: CASSRGGSTDTQYF. In DNA form, the CDR3 reads TGTGCCAGCAGCAGGGGGGGTAGCACAGATACGCAGTATTTT.

This clone was counted once. V usage is TRBV9 and J usage is TRBJ1-2; 9 bases are shared with TRBD1. CDR3 size: 15 residues. Germline loops: CDR1 SGDLS, CDR2 YYNGEE. The ends lost 0 bases at V and 6 bases at J; junction bases unmatched: 6. The CDR3 is CASSVALGQGDGYTF. The CDR3 bases are TGTGCCAGCAGCGTAGCCTTGGGACAGGGAGATGGCTACACCTTC. Full variable domain (missing parts from reference TRBV9 and TRBJ1-2): DSGVTQTPKHLITATGQRVTLRCSPRSGDLSVYWYQQSLDQGLQFLIQYYNGEERAKGNILERFSAQQFPDLHSELNLSSLELGDSALYFCASSVALGQGDGYTFGSGTRLTVV.

The gene calls are TRBV6-6 and TRBJ1-1; 8 bases match TRBD1. The germline gives CDR1 MNHNY, CDR2 SVGAGI (reference sequence). This CDR3 is 11 amino acids long. The junction had 4 bases not matched to a gene; V was cut back by 11 bases and J by 5 bases. CDR3 sequence: CAGRQGTEAFF. The CDR3, as DNA: TGTGCCGGGAGACAGGGGACTGAAGCTTTCTTT.

The gene calls are TRBV29-1 and TRBJ1-1, with no clear D. The CDR3 covers 14 residues. Trimming shortened V by 6 bases and J by 1 base, and 15 bases separated the two germline ends. Germline V lookup: CDR1 SQVTM, CDR2 ANQGSEA. This CDR3 is CSVRLRATNTEAFF. Here the CDR3 DNA reads TGCAGCGTCCGCCTTAGGGCCACGAACACTGAAGCTTTCTTT.

The chain combines TRBV5-6 with TRBJ2-2, with D unresolved. There are 14 residues in the CDR3. V lost 4 bases and J 1 base, leaving 8 bases between the germline ends. Germline CDR1 is SGHDT and CDR2 is YYEEEE. The CDR3 region is CASSKNRNTGELFF. CDR3 coding DNA: TGTGCCAGCAGCAAAAACAGGAACACCGGGGAGCTGTTTTTT.

The chain has TRBV27 and TRBJ2-5; D is unresolved. Germline values: CDR1 MNHEY, CDR2 SMNVEV (reference sequence). This CDR3 comprises 14 residues. V was pared by 2 bases and J by 4 bases, with 11 bases between. The CDR3 DNA is TGTGCCAGCAGTTTAATGGTTGGCGGAGAGACCCAGTACTTC. Amino acid sequence: CASSLMVGGETQYF.

This clone was detected only a few times. V gene TRBV27 combines with J gene TRBJ1-2, with D tentatively TRBD1 (6 bases). V was cut by 3 bases and J by 4 bases, with 9 bases left in between. Germline lookup yields CDR1 MNHEY and CDR2 SMNVEV (reference sequence). The CDR3 length is 13 residues. The CDR3 is CASSLNRAYGYTF. The CDR3 coding sequence is TGTGCCAGCAGTTTGAACAGGGCCTATGGCTACACCTTC.

V gene TRBV15 combines with J gene TRBJ2-7, with 10 positions matching TRBD1. Trimming cost V 0 bases and J 6 bases; bases outside gene matches: 5. CDR1 is LNHNV and CDR2 is YYDKDF in the germline V gene (reference sequence). This CDR3 region has 15 residues. CDR3 amino acids: CATSRDGDRGGEQYF. In nucleotides, the CDR3 is TGTGCCACCAGCAGAGATGGGGACAGGGGTGGCGAGCAGTACTTC.